This is a list of T cell receptor beta chains from one sample in a study of T cell repertoires in cytomegalovirus infection. In TCRdb, the reads were re-called with MiXCR into one record per CDR3 protein. The sample holds about half a million distinct CDR3 sequences, under 55% seen once. These receptors' targets are unknown. The material was cultured PBMCs, obtained from culture after CMV antigen stimulation. These receptors all stem from a human donor in good health (CMV status not recorded). Some clones in this sample may be carry-over from other donors' samples. The CDR3 runs from the conserved cysteine through the conserved F or W. D genes are given only for firm matches. Expanded clones are given a class, and other clones once, few, many or no size at all.

v_call	d_call	clone_size	j_call	cdr3_length	cdr3_nt	cdr3_aa
TRBV6-2/TRBV6-3	NA	few	TRBJ2-3	11	TGTGCCAGCCACGGGGACCGCCGGCAGTATTTT	CASHGDRRQYF
TRBV7-2	TRBD1	NA	TRBJ2-1	14	TGTGCCAGCAGCCCCACCTTAGGGGGCGATGAGCAGTTCTTC	CASSPTLGGDEQFF
TRBV7-6	TRBD2	few	TRBJ2-5	17	TGTGCCAGCAGCTTAGAATCGGTCTGGCGGGGGGACGAGACCCAGTACTTC	CASSLESVWRGDETQYF
TRBV4-1	TRBD1	NA	TRBJ1-2	14	TGCGCCAGCAGCCTAACAGGGGTTTGGTATGGCTACACCTTC	CASSLTGVWYGYTF
TRBV7-4	NA	NA	TRBJ1-1	13	TGTGCCAGCAGCTTAGGGGGGGTCAGAGAAGCTTTCTTT	CASSLGGVREAFF
TRBV6-2/TRBV6-3	NA	NA	TRBJ2-1	17	TGTGCCAGCAGTTACCGGGGCCGCGCGGGCCTTTACAATGAGCAGTTCTTC	CASSYRGRAGLYNEQFF
TRBV4-1	NA	NA	TRBJ2-1	14	TGCGCCAGCAGCCAAGGGTACGGGACACCCAAACTATCCTTC	CASSQGYGTPKLSF
TRBV5-6	TRBD1	few	TRBJ2-1	13	TGTGCCACCGAGACAGGGCTCTACAATGAGCAGTTCTTC	CATETGLYNEQFF
TRBV15	NA	NA	TRBJ2-7	13	TGTGCCACCAGCAGAGATTATAGATACGAGCAGTACTTC	CATSRDYRYEQYF
TRBV5-4	TRBD1	NA	TRBJ2-3	15	TGTGCCAGCAGCTCCGGACAGGATGGCACAGATACGCAGTATTTT	CASSSGQDGTDTQYF
TRBV6-6	NA	NA	TRBJ1-2	15	TGTGCCAGCAGTTACCCGGCCAGGGTGGAAGATGGCTACACCTTC	CASSYPARVEDGYTF
TRBV27	TRBD1	once	TRBJ1-2	16	TGTGCCAGCAGTTTACGGGACAGGGGGCGCCCCTATGGCTACACCTTC	CASSLRDRGRPYGYTF
TRBV20-1	NA	NA	TRBJ2-4	14	TGCAGTGCCGGTACCGGGACTCCTGAGGACATTCAGTACTTC	CSAGTGTPEDIQYF
TRBV7-6	TRBD2	NA	TRBJ2-1	16	TGTGCCAGCAGCCCGCGGGGAGCGGGGGCCCGCGCTGAGCAGTTCTTC	CASSPRGAGARAEQFF
TRBV5-1	NA	NA	TRBJ2-1	15	TGCGCCAGCAGCTTGGTCGCCAGCACCTACAATGAGCAGTTCTTC	CASSLVASTYNEQFF
TRBV5-8	TRBD1	NA	TRBJ1-3	17	TGTGCCAGCAGCTGGGAGTCGGGACAGGCTTTTGGAACGGCCATATATTTT	CASSWESGQAFGTAIYF
TRBV4-2	NA	NA	TRBJ2-3	15	TGTGCCAGCAGCCGCGGGACAGATGTGGCAGATACGCAGTATTTT	CASSRGTDVADTQYF
TRBV12-3/TRBV12-4	NA	few	TRBJ1-2	13	TGTGCCAGCAGTGCGCCCGTCGGATGGGGCTACACCTTC	CASSAPVGWGYTF